The source of this T cell receptor (beta chain) is a study of T cells in localized non-small cell lung cancer. Notes on the study in general: Elevated circulating T cell density in blood was associated with longer overall survival. Adjacent lung tissue had a median roughly 52 of the top 100 clones found in the tumor.

As for this clone: The antigen remains unidentified.

The CDR3 extends over 15 amino acids. Between the trimmed V and J ends, which lost 2 bases and 0 bases, there was a span of 10 bases. CDR1 is SNHLY and CDR2 is FYNNEI in the germline V gene. Clones were sequenced by immunoSEQ multiplex PCR, and TCRdb holds only the in-frame ones, with some missing. This table holds about 70,000 clones, 80% to 90% found once. The TCR originated in a male donor at least 60 years old with stage III squamous cell lung carcinoma. Sequenced here: peripheral blood, sampled before any cancer treatment. This chain links TRBV2 with TRBJ1-1; D remains ambiguous. CDR3 DNA sequence: TGTGCCAGCAGTGAATTGGGCAGAATGAACACTGAAGCTTTCTTT. It encodes CASSELGRMNTEAFF.